The next 20 T cell receptor beta chains were all read from a single sample in a study of blood T cell repertoires in COVID-19. Profiling relied on immunoSEQ multiplex PCR, and the TCRdb table lists in-frame clones only, not all of them. There are over 200,000 clones in the sample; around 90% occur only once, and around 6.9% lies in the top ten. Specimen: peripheral blood. The receptors were sampled from a man between 60 and 75 years old who had recovered from COVID-19.

The CDR3 nucleotides are TGCGCCAGCAGCTTGGCCGGGACAGCAACTCAGCCCCAGCATTTT. Translation gives CASSLAGTATQPQHF. The chain employs TRBV5-1 and TRBJ1-5; 7 nucleotides match TRBD1. This CDR3 has 15 residues. V lost 0 bases and J lost 6; bases outside the gene matches: 6. From germline, CDR1 is SGHRS and CDR2 YFSETQ.

The V call is TRBV27, the J call TRBJ2-1, with D tentatively TRBD1 (6 bases). Germline loops: CDR1 MNHEY, CDR2 SMNVEV (reference sequence). Deletions cut 5 bases from V and 7 bases from J, with 12 bases between. This CDR3 has 13 amino acids. CDR3 sequence reads: CASSAPQGNEQFF. CDR3 bases: TGTGCCAGCAGTGCTCCACAGGGAAATGAGCAGTTCTTC.

This clone is a singleton in its sample. The V call is TRBV19, the J call TRBJ1-5, with D hard to call. CDR1 LNHDA and CDR2 SQIVND come from the germline V gene (reference sequence). The CDR3 sequence is 13 residues long. Trimming removed 10 bases at V and 9 bases at J, with 19 bases between. This CDR3 is CATNIRSEMPQHF. The CDR3 bases are TGTGCCACTAATATCAGAAGTGAAATGCCCCAGCATTTT.

The genes are TRBV4-3 and TRBJ2-7, with D possibly TRBD2 on 5 matching bases. The V gene lost 1 base and the J gene lost 1 base, with 8 bases spanning the gap. The CDR3 has 14 amino acids. Germline V gene lookup returns CDR1 LGHNA and CDR2 YSLEER. For the CDR3, the DNA is TGCGCCAGCAGCCAAGGATGGACTTCCTACGAGCAGTACTTC. This gives the protein CASSQGWTSYEQYF.

This chain joins TRBV27 and TRBJ1-1; no clear D gene. Trimming removed 6 bases at V and 2 bases at J, with 7 bases between. CDR1 and CDR2 (germline): MNHEY, SMNVEV (reference sequence). The CDR3 length is 12 residues. The CDR3 here is CASSRINTEAFF. CDR3 bases: TGTGCCAGCAGCAGGATAAACACTGAAGCTTTCTTT.

The chain links TRBV2 to TRBJ2-2; 8 bases line up with TRBD2. The CDR3 is 16 residues long. Germline values: CDR1 SNHLY, CDR2 FYNNEI. Unmatched junction bases numbered 8, after V lost 5 bases and J lost 3 bases. The CDR3 spells CASSQRTSPHTGELFF. For the CDR3, the DNA is TGTGCCAGCAGTCAGAGGACTAGCCCTCACACCGGGGAGCTGTTTTTT.

This clone came up once. The genes are TRBV5-1 and TRBJ1-2; 8 bases map to TRBD1. Germline trimming cut 4 bases from V and 5 bases from J; bases unmatched to any gene: 10. The germline V gene has CDR1 SGHRS and CDR2 YFSETQ. CDR3 length equals 15 residues. The CDR3 DNA reads as TGCGCCAGCAGCCCCCCGGACAGGGCTTCATATGGCTACACCTTC. Its translation: CASSPPDRASYGYTF.

This clone is a singleton in its sample. The chain links TRBV30 to TRBJ1-5; weak D call: TRBD1 (5 bases). The CDR3 is made up of 15 amino acids. Trimming cost V 1 base and J 0 bases, with 10 bases left between them. Germline V gene lookup returns CDR1 GTSNPN and CDR2 SVGIG (reference sequence). In nucleotides, the CDR3 is TGTGCCTGGAGTGCTTCGACAGTTAGCAATCAGCCCCAGCATTTT. Amino acid sequence: CAWSASTVSNQPQHF.

This chain uses TRBV30 with TRBJ2-1; tentative D call: TRBD2 (6 bases). The CDR3 loop spans 14 amino acids. Trimming left V 0 bases short and J 4 bases short, with 10 bases between. Germline values: CDR1 GTSNPN, CDR2 SVGIG (reference sequence). The CDR3, as DNA: TGTGCCTGGAGTGTCTCTAGCGCGTACAATGAGCAGTTCTTC. It specifies CAWSVSSAYNEQFF.

The rearrangement joins TRBV5-1 to TRBJ2-7; D unresolved. From germline, CDR1 is SGHRS and CDR2 YFSETQ. There are 15 residues in the CDR3. Trimming took 4 bases from V and 1 from J, leaving 15 bases between them. CDR3 sequence (DNA): TGCGCCAGCAGCGCTGACGGTGGAGCGTCCTACGAGCAGTACTTC. This gives the protein CASSADGGASYEQYF. The entire variable domain, with the rest obtained from reference TRBV5-1 and TRBJ2-7, is as follows: KAGVTQTPRYLIKTRGQQVTLSCSPISGHRSVSWYQQTPGQGLQFLFEYFSETQRNKGNFPGRFSGRQFSNSRSEMNVSTLELGDSALYLCASSADGGASYEQYFGPGTRLTVT.

The chain employs TRBV29-1 and TRBJ1-2; 7 bases line up with TRBD1. CDR3 size: 15 residues. Trimming removed 1 base from V and 7 bases from J; junction bases left unmatched: 12. Germline V lookup: CDR1 SQVTM, CDR2 ANQGSEA. In nucleotides, the CDR3 is TGCAGCGTTGAAGGGACAACAGGGGCGGATTCTGGCTACACCTTC. Translation gives CSVEGTTGADSGYTF.

This clone was detected only a few times. The chain couples TRBV7-6 to TRBJ1-1; D not certain. From germline, CDR1 is SGHVS and CDR2 FNYEAQ. V was trimmed by 4 bases and J by 1 base, leaving 10 bases between them. CDR3 length: 14 residues. In DNA form, the CDR3 reads TGTGCCAGCAGCTCCACTGGTGGGAACACTGAAGCTTTCTTT. It yields the protein CASSSTGGNTEAFF.

The chain combines TRBV4-2 with TRBJ2-7, with 8 bases lining up with TRBD2. This CDR3 spans 14 amino acids. Germline V CDR1 and CDR2: LGHNA, YNFKEQ. Trimming cost V 6 bases and J 0 bases; bases outside gene matches: 4. As DNA, the CDR3 is TGTGCCAGCAGATCAAGCGGGAGCTCCTACGAGCAGTACTTC. Translation: CASRSSGSSYEQYF.

The chain has TRBV10-3 and TRBJ2-2; 10 nucleotides line up with TRBD1. The CDR3 is 15 amino acids. The V and J ends lost 6 bases and 4 bases, in that order; junction bases with no gene match: 5. Germline V CDR1 and CDR2: ENHRY, SYGVKD. This CDR3 is CAIRPGQGTTGELFF. CDR3 DNA sequence: TGTGCCATCAGGCCGGGACAGGGGACCACCGGGGAGCTGTTTTTT.

V gene TRBV5-4 combines with J gene TRBJ2-3; 9 bases agree with TRBD1. With 4 bases clipped from V and 6 bases from J, the junction kept 6 bases outside the gene matches. Per germline, CDR1 SGHNT and CDR2 YYREEE (reference sequence). The CDR3 contains 14 residues. The CDR3 DNA reads as TGTGCCAGCAGCGGGGGACAGGGAGTCGATACGCAGTATTTT. Its translation: CASSGGQGVDTQYF.

The count of this clone is one. The gene calls are TRBV28 and TRBJ1-3; 7 positions agree with TRBD1. The germline CDR1 and CDR2 sequences are MDHEN and SYDVKM. The ends lost 7 bases at V and 0 bases at J; junction bases unmatched: 6. The CDR3 contains 15 residues. In nucleotides, the CDR3 is TGTGCCAGCAACCCGGGACAGAGCTCTGGAAACACCATATATTTT. The encoded protein is CASNPGQSSGNTIYF.

The chain recombines TRBV30 with TRBJ2-7, with D uncertain. Between the trimmed V and J ends, which lost 0 bases and 7 bases, there was a span of 13 bases. The CDR3 has 13 amino acids. In germline, CDR1 is GTSNPN, CDR2 SVGIG (reference sequence). The CDR3 reads CAWSVPATWEQYF. The CDR3 coding sequence is TGTGCCTGGAGTGTACCCGCCACTTGGGAGCAGTACTTC.

The rearrangement links TRBV7-3 to TRBJ2-2, with D hard to call. V shed 2 bases and J shed 6 bases, with 10 bases lying between them. This CDR3 has 14 residues. Germline-derived CDR1 and CDR2 are SGHTA and FQGTGA. Here the CDR3 reads CASSLSGFAGELFF. The CDR3 coding sequence is TGTGCCAGCAGCTTATCCGGGTTCGCCGGGGAGCTGTTTTTT.

Turning to this clone: With a far larger clone one base away, a read error is the likely cause. V gene TRBV28 combines with J gene TRBJ1-1; TRBD1 aligns across 7 bases. The V segment lost 2 bases and the J segment 3 bases; nucleotides outside the gene matches: 0. This CDR3 region has 13 residues. CDR1 MDHEN and CDR2 SYDVKM come from the germline V gene. The CDR3, as DNA: TGTGCCAGCAGTTTACAGGGGGACACTGAAGCTTTCTTT. Translated: CASSLQGDTEAFF.

The genes are TRBV4-3 and TRBJ2-5, with D perhaps matching TRBD2 (6 bases). Trimming removed 4 bases at V and 3 bases at J, with 12 bases between. Germline V CDR1 and CDR2: LGHNA, YSLEER. The length of the CDR3 is 14 residues. CDR3 sequence (DNA): TGCGCCAGCAGCCCGGGGAGGCTAGAAGAGACCCAGTACTTC. The encoded protein is CASSPGRLEETQYF.